Following are 14 T cell receptor delta chains from one sample sequenced in a study of Vδ1+ human thymocytes. No antigen is known for these receptors. Study-wide results and limits: In the thymus, TRG and TRD repertoires looked highly polyclonal with Gaussian CDR3 lengths.

RNA was extracted from the cells and then reverse transcribed. Multiplex PCR used pooled V-gene forward primers and a constant-region reverse primer to amplify CDR3s. TCRdb re-called the multiplex PCR reads via CATT. The sample shows about 53,000 delta-chain clones, less than 15% of them seen only once. The sequencing input was Vdelta1+ gamma-delta thymocytes from the thymus. Specified subset: FACS-sorted CD3+ TCRalphabeta- TCRVdelta1+ TCRVdelta2- thymocytes. These receptors came from a girl in the first two years of life who had congenital heart surgery.

The rearrangement links TRDV1 to TRDJ1; 12 nucleotides line up with TRDD3. Trimming cost V 1 base and J 4 bases; bases outside gene matches: 25. Germline loops: CDR1 TSWWSYY, CDR2 QGS. This CDR3 contains 23 residues. The CDR3 nucleotides read TGTGCTCTTGGGGAACATTTACCCCTTCGCCCCTGTACTGGGGGATACTGTCTCGATAAACTCATCTTT. Protein sequence: CALGEHLPLRPCTGGYCLDKLIF.

The V gene is TRDV1, the J gene TRDJ1; D possibly corresponds to TRDD3 (6 bases). There are 19 residues in the CDR3. Trimming took 2 bases from V and 3 from J, leaving 25 bases between them. CDR1 and CDR2 (germline): TSWWSYY, QGS. CDR3 loop: CALGEGSPNWASRADKLIF. CDR3 DNA sequence: TGTGCTCTTGGGGAAGGTTCGCCGAACTGGGCCTCTCGTGCCGATAAACTCATCTTT.

This sequence joins TRDV1 and TRDJ1; 7 nucleotides align to TRDD3. J was trimmed by 11 bases and V by 5 bases; bases with no gene match: 17. The CDR3 loop spans 15 amino acids. Germline V gene lookup returns CDR1 TSWWSYY and CDR2 QGS. The CDR3 DNA is TGTGCTCTTGGGCTTGCTCTGGGGGCCCTCGGGAAGCTCATCTTT. It translates to CALGLALGALGKLIF.

The rearrangement links TRDV1 to TRDJ1; no clear D. The V end lost 2 bases, the J end lost 3 bases, and 28 bases lay between the germline ends. The CDR3 contains 20 residues. Germline values: CDR1 TSWWSYY, CDR2 QGS. The CDR3 is CALGESRLGTGPRVADKLIF. The CDR3, as DNA: TGTGCTCTTGGGGAAAGTCGCCTAGGCACGGGTCCCCGCGTCGCCGATAAACTCATCTTT.

This clone turned up a few times. The chain couples TRDV1 to TRDJ1, with D unclear. V was clipped by 1 base and J by 0 bases, with 9 bases between them. CDR3 size: 15 residues. Germline CDR1 TSWWSYY, CDR2 QGS. CDR3 amino acids: CALGEPPDYTDKLIF. The CDR3 DNA sequence: TGTGCTCTTGGGGAACCTCCCGACTACACCGATAAACTCATCTTT.

This clone was counted between two and nine times. J is TRDJ1 and V is TRDV2; the match to TRDD3 covers 11 bases. The V segment lost 7 bases and the J segment 0 bases; nucleotides outside the gene matches: 12. The CDR3 loop spans 17 amino acids. Germline values: CDR1 GEAIGNYY, CDR2 EKD. CDR3 amino acids: CACTVLGDNINTDKLIF. CDR3 sequence (DNA): TGTGCCTGCACTGTACTGGGGGATAACATCAACACCGATAAACTCATCTTT.

On this clone: A much larger clone lies a single base off, so this may be a read error. The V and J genes are TRDV2 and TRDJ1, with 13 positions matching TRDD3. After removal of 3 bases from V and 2 bases from J, the junction contained 14 bases not matched to a gene. Germline lookup yields CDR1 GEAIGNYY and CDR2 EKD. The CDR3 is 19 amino acids. CDR3 DNA sequence: TGTGCCTGTGACGCCGGGACTGGGGGATACGCAGCGGAGACCGATAAACTCATCTTT. Residues: CACDAGTGGYAAETDKLIF.

In its sample, this clone was seen a few times. This chain connects TRAV29/DV5 to TRDJ1; 11 bases agree with TRDD3. After removal of 0 bases from V and 12 bases from J, the junction contained 31 bases not matched to a gene. There are 21 residues in the CDR3. CDR1 and CDR2 (germline): NSMFDY, ISSIKDK. The CDR3 spells CAASALPKCPGFTYWGIKIIF. The CDR3 DNA reads as TGTGCAGCAAGCGCGCTTCCAAAATGCCCCGGCTTTACGTACTGGGGGATAAAGATCATCTTT.

This clone came up a few times. The genes are TRDV1 and TRDJ1; 7 nucleotides align to TRDD3. J lost 4 bases, V lost 2 bases, and 19 bases had no gene match. Germline CDR1 TSWWSYY, CDR2 QGS. The CDR3 spans 19 residues. The DNA for the CDR3 is TGTGCTCTTGGGGAAGGTTCTCTTACTGGGGCCACCCCGGGCGATAAACTCATCTTT. Its protein product is CALGEGSLTGATPGDKLIF.

In this sample, this clone turned up a few times. The chain couples TRDV1 to TRDJ1; TRDD3 matches at 12 bases. Germline trimming cut 3 bases from V and 1 base from J; bases unmatched to any gene: 21. This CDR3 is built from 22 residues. Germline assignment: CDR1 TSWWSYY and CDR2 QGS. CDR3 sequence reads: CALGDASHADWGIQLSTDKLIF. The CDR3 nucleotides read TGTGCTCTTGGGGACGCTTCCCACGCAGACTGGGGGATACAACTCTCCACCGATAAACTCATCTTT.

The rearrangement links TRDV1 to TRDJ1; 9 nucleotides match TRDD2. The CDR3 extends over 20 amino acids. The germline V gene encodes CDR1 TSWWSYY and CDR2 QGS. V trimming: 1 base; J trimming: 4 bases; junction bases outside the gene matches: 19. This chain's CDR3 is CALGEPSPSYGRLGCDKLIF. Written as DNA, the CDR3 is TGTGCTCTTGGGGAACCTTCTCCTTCCTACGGTCGGCTGGGATGCGATAAACTCATCTTT.

This clone occurred a few times. The chain carries TRDV1 and TRDJ1, with a weak D call TRDD3 (7 bases). Looked up from germline, CDR1 is TSWWSYY and CDR2 is QGS. V was pared by 7 bases and J by 0 bases, with 33 bases between. The CDR3 has 21 residues. The CDR3 reads CALAPGHSYSALGVYTDKLIF. The CDR3 region has the DNA TGTGCTCTTGCCCCAGGGCATTCCTATTCGGCTCTGGGGGTCTACACCGATAAACTCATCTTT.

The chain couples TRDV1 to TRDJ1; 8 bases map to TRDD3. The CDR3 spans 19 residues. Per the germline V gene, CDR1 is TSWWSYY and CDR2 is QGS. Germline trimming cut 2 bases from V and 7 bases from J; bases unmatched to any gene: 21. The CDR3 here is CALGEFEAGGPMPRFKLIF. In nucleotides, the CDR3 is TGTGCTCTTGGGGAATTTGAGGCTGGGGGACCAATGCCCCGCTTTAAACTCATCTTT.

The V and J genes are TRDV1 and TRDJ1; D is possibly TRDD3 (5 bases). CDR1 TSWWSYY and CDR2 QGS come from the germline V gene. This CDR3 has 19 amino acids. Trimming cost V 0 bases and J 2 bases, with 22 bases left between them. CDR3 sequence reads: CALGELTIPTHWLTDKLIF. In nucleotides, the CDR3 is TGTGCTCTTGGGGAACTAACCATCCCAACTCACTGGCTTACCGATAAACTCATCTTT.